What follows are 18 T cell receptor beta chains derived from one specimen sequenced in a study of blood T cell repertoires in COVID-19. Sequencing used immunoSEQ multiplex PCR; TCRdb keeps in-frame clones, though not all of them. The repertoire holds approximately 140,000 clones, with 81% as singletons. Sequenced input: peripheral blood. The origin of the receptors is a human donor with acute or convalescent COVID-19. The donor label of this sample is uncertain.

CDR3 DNA sequence: TGTGCCAGCAGCTTAGGAGGTCGCACTGAAGCTTTCTTT. It specifies CASSLGGRTEAFF. V usage is TRBV7-8 and J usage is TRBJ1-1; no clear D. Per germline, CDR1 SGHVS and CDR2 FQNEAQ. This CDR3 region has 13 residues. Trimming pared 1 base from V and 4 bases from J, leaving 7 bases between.

This chain links TRBV18 with TRBJ2-7; 7 bases map to TRBD1. Germline V gene sequence: CDR1 KGHSH, CDR2 LQKENI. This CDR3 is built from 14 residues. The V gene end was trimmed by 5 bases and the J gene end by 4 bases; junction bases not matched to a gene: 8. CDR3: CASSGYPRGYEQYF. The CDR3 nucleotides are TGTGCCAGCTCAGGGTACCCCAGGGGGTACGAGCAGTACTTC. Full variable domain (missing parts from reference TRBV18 and TRBJ2-7): NAGVMQNPRHLVRRRGQEARLRCSPMKGHSHVYWYRQLPEEGLKFMVYLQKENIIDESGMPKERFSAEFPKEGPSILRIQQVVRGDSAAYFCASSGYPRGYEQYFGPGTRLTVT.

The CDR3 loop reads CASSVESDLYNEQFF. CDR3 DNA sequence: TGTGCCAGCAGCGTAGAAAGCGACCTCTACAATGAGCAGTTCTTC. The chain carries TRBV9 and TRBJ2-1; D uncertain. Trimming pared 0 bases from V and 3 bases from J, leaving 10 bases between. Per the germline V gene, CDR1 is SGDLS and CDR2 is YYNGEE. This CDR3 region has 15 residues.

CDR3 amino acids: CASRAEDNSPLHF. CDR3 in DNA: TGTGCTTCGCGGGCAGAGGATAATTCACCCCTCCACTTT. The chain recombines TRBV10-3 with TRBJ1-6; D ambiguous. This CDR3 contains 13 residues. Germline V gene lookup returns CDR1 ENHRY and CDR2 SYGVKD.

The gene calls are TRBV29-1 and TRBJ1-2; maybe TRBD1 (6 bases). Germline V gene data show CDR1 as SQVTM and CDR2 as ANQGSEA. The CDR3 is 15 amino acids. The V and J ends lost 3 bases and 3 bases respectively, with 17 bases between them. CDR3 coding DNA: TGCAGCGTTGATAACAGGGCGAAAGGATACTATGGCTACACCTTC. It translates to CSVDNRAKGYYGYTF.

This chain connects TRBV6-5 to TRBJ1-4; a weak D match, TRBD1 (5 bases). Germline CDR1 MNHEY, CDR2 SVGAGI. This CDR3 contains 15 residues. V was trimmed by 2 bases and J by 4 bases, leaving 11 bases between them. CDR3 nucleotides: TGTGCCAGCAGTTACGGGGCAGGGATTAATGAAAAACTGTTTTTT. This translates into CASSYGAGINEKLFF.

The chain is built from TRBV7-2 and TRBJ2-1; D gene uncertain. Germline V gene data show CDR1 as SGHTA and CDR2 as FQGNSA. The CDR3 contains 13 residues. V lost 1 base and J lost 10, with 11 bases in between. The CDR3 nucleotides are TGTGCCAGCAGCTTAGATGGCCCCCTGGAGCAGTTCTTC. It yields the protein CASSLDGPLEQFF.

The CDR3 spells CASSYRESNEKLFF. As DNA, the CDR3 is TGTGCCAGCAGTTATAGGGAGTCAAATGAAAAACTGTTTTTT. The chain recombines TRBV6-5 with TRBJ1-4; D unresolved. The CDR3 runs to 14 residues. The V gene's germline CDR1 is MNHEY and CDR2 SVGAGI. The V and J ends lost 3 bases and 5 bases respectively, with 10 bases between them.

The rearrangement uses TRBV6-2 or TRBV6-3 and TRBJ2-4, with D perhaps matching TRBD1 (5 bases). Germline assignment: CDR1 MNHEY and CDR2 SVGEGT. The germline V and J ends were trimmed by 5 bases and 0 bases, with 14 bases remaining between them. CDR3 length: 16 amino acids. The CDR3, as DNA: TGTGCCAGCAGTAAACGACAGAAACTAGCCAAAAACATTCAGTACTTC. Translated, it gives CASSKRQKLAKNIQYF.

This rearrangement joins TRBV9 to TRBJ1-5; D unclear. From germline, CDR1 is SGDLS and CDR2 YYNGEE. The length of the CDR3 is 13 residues. The ends were cut back, 0 bases at V and 7 bases at J, with 8 bases in the middle. The DNA for the CDR3 is TGTGCCAGCAGCGTAGGACGCGGCCAGCCCCAGCATTTT. It encodes CASSVGRGQPQHF.

The genes are TRBV10-2 and TRBJ2-5; 7 bases are a match to TRBD1. Germline values: CDR1 WSHSY, CDR2 SAAADI. The CDR3 length is 14 residues. V lost 8 bases, J lost 2 bases, and 8 bases stayed unmatched. The CDR3 sequence: CASSAGQAQETQYF. In DNA, the CDR3 is TGCGCCAGCTCTGCTGGACAGGCACAAGAGACCCAGTACTTC.

The gene calls are TRBV7-8 and TRBJ1-1; D not resolved. Germline assignment: CDR1 SGHVS and CDR2 FQNEAQ. This CDR3 comprises 13 residues. V was clipped by 4 bases and J by 1 base, with 7 bases between them. CDR3 sequence: CASSSQSNTEAFF. In DNA, the CDR3 is TGTGCCAGCAGCTCACAGTCGAACACTGAAGCTTTCTTT.

The chain employs TRBV13 and TRBJ1-1; 7 nucleotides match TRBD1. CDR1 is PRHDT and CDR2 is FYEKMQ in the germline V gene (reference sequence). V was clipped by 5 bases and J by 2 bases; unmatched bases: 11. The CDR3 totals 16 residues. The CDR3 DNA follows: TGTGCCAGCAGCCCGGACAGGCTGAATCGTAACACTGAAGCTTTCTTT. Its translation: CASSPDRLNRNTEAFF.

This rearrangement joins TRBV5-6 to TRBJ1-4; D call uncertain. Germline assignment: CDR1 SGHDT and CDR2 YYEEEE. Between the trimmed V and J ends, which lost 4 bases and 1 base, there was a span of 8 bases. The CDR3 length is 14 residues. DNA for the CDR3: TGTGCCAGCAGCCCGACACGAACTAATGAAAAACTGTTTTTT. Translating it yields CASSPTRTNEKLFF.

The chain recombines TRBV6-5 with TRBJ2-5; TRBD1 matches at 9 bases. CDR3 length equals 15 residues. J gave up 5 bases and V 8 bases, and 12 bases lay outside the gene matches. Germline CDR1 MNHEY, CDR2 SVGAGI. In nucleotides, the CDR3 is TGTGCCAGCCGAGTAACAGGGGGCTGGGGGGAGACCCAGTACTTC. This codes for CASRVTGGWGETQYF.

This chain connects TRBV5-1 to TRBJ2-3; 8 bases line up with TRBD1. V lost 0 bases to trimming and J lost 0 bases; unmatched junction nucleotides: 3. This CDR3 region has 16 residues. From germline, CDR1 is SGHRS and CDR2 YFSETQ. CDR3 DNA sequence: TGCGCCAGCAGCTTGGGTACAGGGGGGAGCACAGATACGCAGTATTTT. It translates to CASSLGTGGSTDTQYF.

CDR3 bases: TGTGCCAGCAGCGGACAGGGGTACACTGAAGCTTTCTTT. Residues: CASSGQGYTEAFF. This chain joins TRBV11-2 and TRBJ1-1; TRBD1 matches 9 bases. There are 13 residues in the CDR3. The V gene's germline CDR1 is SGHAT and CDR2 FQNNGV. V trimming: 5 bases; J trimming: 3 bases; junction bases outside the gene matches: 1.

The CDR3 region is CASSQGPGQGAFLHQPQHF. The DNA for the CDR3 is TGTGCCAGCAGCCAAGGGCCGGGACAGGGGGCCTTTTTGCATCAGCCCCAGCATTTT. This chain joins TRBV3-1 (or the pseudogene TRBV3-2) and TRBJ1-5; 12 bases are a match to TRBD1. Germline CDR1 LGHDT, CDR2 YNNKEL (reference sequence). This CDR3 is built from 19 residues. The V gene end was trimmed by 1 base and the J gene end by 5 bases; junction bases not matched to a gene: 12.